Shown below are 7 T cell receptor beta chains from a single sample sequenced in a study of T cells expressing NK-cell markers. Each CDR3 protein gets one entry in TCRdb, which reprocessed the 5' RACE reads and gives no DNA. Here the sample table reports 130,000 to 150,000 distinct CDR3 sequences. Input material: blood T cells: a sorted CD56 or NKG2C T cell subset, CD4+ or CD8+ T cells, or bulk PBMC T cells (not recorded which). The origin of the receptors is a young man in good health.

The CDR3 reads CASSASPYYNEQFF. The V gene is TRBV7-9, the J gene TRBJ2-1. The CDR3 covers 14 residues. The germline V gene encodes CDR1 SEHNR and CDR2 FQNEAQ (reference sequence).

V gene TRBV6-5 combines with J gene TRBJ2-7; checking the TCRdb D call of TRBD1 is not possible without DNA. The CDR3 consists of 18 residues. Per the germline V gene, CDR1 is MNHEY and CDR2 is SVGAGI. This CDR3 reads CASSYSIGAELISYEQYF.

The CDR3 region is CASRQDLNTEAFF. The J gene is TRBJ1-1, the V gene TRBV25-1; TCRdb lists TRBD1, though no DNA is available to test this call. Germline CDR1 is MGHDK and CDR2 is SYGVNS. The CDR3 is 13 residues long.

The CDR3 here is CSARLETSWGEQFF. The chain has TRBV20-1 and TRBJ2-1; absent DNA, TCRdb's TRBD2 call cannot be checked. There are 14 residues in the CDR3. Germline V lookup: CDR1 DFQATT, CDR2 SNEGSKA (reference sequence).

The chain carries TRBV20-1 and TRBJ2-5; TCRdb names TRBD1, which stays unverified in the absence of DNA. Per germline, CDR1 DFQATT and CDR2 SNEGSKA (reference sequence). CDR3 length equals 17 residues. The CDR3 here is CSARANFGTASQETQYF.

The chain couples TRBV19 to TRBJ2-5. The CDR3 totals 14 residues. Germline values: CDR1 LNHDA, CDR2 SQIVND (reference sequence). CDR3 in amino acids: CASSSGSVQETQYF.

CDR3 sequence reads: CASSLWFDGGSGLNEQFF. The V and J genes are TRBV5-1 and TRBJ2-1; the D call of TRBD2 rests on TCRdb alone, since no DNA is present to check it. The germline V gene encodes CDR1 SGHRS and CDR2 YFSETQ. The CDR3 spans 18 residues.